The 4 T cell receptor beta chains reported below all come from one sample, sequenced in a study of regulatory T cells in long-lasting Graves disease. Time point denoted: newly diagnosed GD, antithyroid drugs for less than 3 months. PBMC-extracted RNA yielded the TCR library. To make TCR beta libraries, researchers used iRepertoire HTBI primers and Arm-PCR of CDR3 regions. TCRdb fed the multiplex PCR reads into MiXCR, producing one record per CDR3 protein. The sample includes a few hundred thousand distinct CDR3 sequences, approximately 15% seen only once; the top ten take about 27%. This sample was shared with a second study, whose subject was T cells in Graves' hyperthyroidism and ophthalmopathy.

Sequenced here: peripheral blood mononuclear cells (PBMCs), sampled at new diagnosis, from a patient treated with antithyroid drugs. The receptors originated from a man in his forties with Graves disease.

This clonotype was found many times. The V call is TRBV2, the J call TRBJ2-1, with D unresolved. Germline values: CDR1 SNHLY, CDR2 FYNNEI. The length of the CDR3 is 15 residues. Deletions cut 2 bases from V and 4 bases from J, with 12 bases between. DNA for the CDR3: TGTGCCAGCAGTGAACGGGCCCCGTATTACAATGAGCAGTTCTTC. It yields the protein CASSERAPYYNEQFF.

Many counts were recorded for this clonotype. The chain joins TRBV7-2 to TRBJ2-7; D might be TRBD1 (6 bases). Germline V gene data show CDR1 as SGHTA and CDR2 as FQGNSA. V was shortened by 1 base and J by 4 bases, with 8 bases between the two germline ends. CDR3 length: 13 residues. CDR3: CASSLGRGYEQYF. As DNA, the CDR3 is TGTGCCAGCAGCTTAGGCAGGGGTTACGAGCAGTACTTC.

This clonotype was seen repeatedly, ten times or more. The V gene is TRBV5-1, the J gene TRBJ1-1; perhaps TRBD1 as D (6 bases). V was trimmed by 2 bases and J by 4 bases, leaving 12 bases between them. The CDR3 runs 14 residues. The V gene's germline CDR1 is SGHRS and CDR2 YFSETQ. The CDR3 nucleotides are TGCGCCAGCAGCTTCCAGGGGACTGGCACTGAAGCTTTCTTT. This codes for CASSFQGTGTEAFF.

Concerning this clonotype itself: Sequence at one end of the junction differs from germline and may be a read error. The rearrangement uses TRBV19 and TRBJ1-5, with 7 positions matching TRBD1. This CDR3 comprises 17 residues. CDR1 LNHDA and CDR2 SQIVND come from the germline V gene (reference sequence). The CDR3 loop reads CASSIETGANSNRPQHF. The CDR3 DNA sequence: TGTGCCAGTAGTATAGAAACAGGGGCAAATAGCAATCGGCCCCAGCATTTT.